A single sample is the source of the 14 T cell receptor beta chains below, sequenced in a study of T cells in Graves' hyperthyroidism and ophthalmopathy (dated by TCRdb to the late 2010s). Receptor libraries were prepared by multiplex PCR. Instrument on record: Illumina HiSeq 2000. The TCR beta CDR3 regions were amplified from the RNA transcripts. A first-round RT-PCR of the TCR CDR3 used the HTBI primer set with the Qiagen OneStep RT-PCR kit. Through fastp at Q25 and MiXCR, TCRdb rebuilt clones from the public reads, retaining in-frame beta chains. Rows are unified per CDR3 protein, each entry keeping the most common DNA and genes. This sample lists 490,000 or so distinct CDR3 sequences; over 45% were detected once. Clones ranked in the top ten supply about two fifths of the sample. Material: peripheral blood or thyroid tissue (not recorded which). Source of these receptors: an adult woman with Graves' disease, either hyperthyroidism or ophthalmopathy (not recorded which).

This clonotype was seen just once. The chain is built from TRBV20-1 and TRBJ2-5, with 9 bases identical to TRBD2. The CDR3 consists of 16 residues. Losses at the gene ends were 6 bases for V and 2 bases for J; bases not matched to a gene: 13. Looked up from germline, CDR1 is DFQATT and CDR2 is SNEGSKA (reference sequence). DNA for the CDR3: TGCAGTGCCCCAAGAGCCCGCGGGGGGGGGCAAGAGACCCAGTACTTC. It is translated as CSAPRARGGGQETQYF.

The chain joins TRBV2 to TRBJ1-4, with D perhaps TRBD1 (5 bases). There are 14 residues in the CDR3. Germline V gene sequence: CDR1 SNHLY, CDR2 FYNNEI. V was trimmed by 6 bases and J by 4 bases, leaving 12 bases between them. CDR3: CASRPGPNNEKLFF. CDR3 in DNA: TGTGCCAGCAGGCCGGGACCGAATAATGAAAAACTGTTTTTT.

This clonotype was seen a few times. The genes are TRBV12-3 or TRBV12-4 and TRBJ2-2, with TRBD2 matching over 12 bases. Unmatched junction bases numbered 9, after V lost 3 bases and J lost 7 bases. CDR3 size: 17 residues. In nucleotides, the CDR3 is TGTGCCAGCAGTTTCAGACTAGCGGGAGAAGTGGTCGGGGAGCTGTTTTTT. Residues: CASSFRLAGEVVGELFF.

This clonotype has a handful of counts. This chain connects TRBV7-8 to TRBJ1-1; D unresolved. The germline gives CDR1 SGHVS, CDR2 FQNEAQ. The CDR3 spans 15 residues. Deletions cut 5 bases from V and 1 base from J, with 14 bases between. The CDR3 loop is CASSAGSLTNTEAFF. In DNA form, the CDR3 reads TGTGCCAGCAGCGCCGGGTCACTTACGAACACTGAAGCTTTCTTT. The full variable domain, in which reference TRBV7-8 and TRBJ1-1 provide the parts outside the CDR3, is GAGVSQSPRYKVAKRGQDVALRCDPISGHVSLFWYQQALGQGPEFLTYFQNEAQLDKSGLPSDRFFAERPEGSVSTLKIQRTQQEDSAVYLCASSAGSLTNTEAFFGQGTRLTVV.

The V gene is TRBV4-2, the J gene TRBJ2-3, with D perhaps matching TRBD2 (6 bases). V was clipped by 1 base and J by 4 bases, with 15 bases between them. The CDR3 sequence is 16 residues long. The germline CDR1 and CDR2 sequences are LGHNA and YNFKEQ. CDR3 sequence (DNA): TGTGCCAGCAGCCAAGGCAAGGGAGGCGGTGCAGATACGCAGTATTTT. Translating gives CASSQGKGGGADTQYF.

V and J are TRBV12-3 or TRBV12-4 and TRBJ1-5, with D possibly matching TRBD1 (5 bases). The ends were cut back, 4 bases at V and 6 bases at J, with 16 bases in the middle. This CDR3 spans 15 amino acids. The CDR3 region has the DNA TGTGCCAGCAGTTACGGCGGGGGGAGAGGTCAGCCCCAGCATTTT. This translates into CASSYGGGRGQPQHF.

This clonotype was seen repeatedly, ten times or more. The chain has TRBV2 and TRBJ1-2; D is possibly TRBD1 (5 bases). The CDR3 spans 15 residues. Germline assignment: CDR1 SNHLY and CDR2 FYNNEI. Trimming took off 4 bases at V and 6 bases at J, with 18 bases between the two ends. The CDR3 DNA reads TGTGCCAGCAGTGCTTGGGGGGTACAACCCCATGGCTACACCTTC. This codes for CASSAWGVQPHGYTF.

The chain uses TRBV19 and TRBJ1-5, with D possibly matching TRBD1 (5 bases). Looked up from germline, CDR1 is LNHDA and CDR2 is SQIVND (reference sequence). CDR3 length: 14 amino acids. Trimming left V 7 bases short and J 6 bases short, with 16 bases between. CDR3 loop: CASKGEVSRQPQHF. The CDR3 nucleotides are TGTGCCAGTAAAGGGGAAGTGTCACGTCAGCCCCAGCATTTT.

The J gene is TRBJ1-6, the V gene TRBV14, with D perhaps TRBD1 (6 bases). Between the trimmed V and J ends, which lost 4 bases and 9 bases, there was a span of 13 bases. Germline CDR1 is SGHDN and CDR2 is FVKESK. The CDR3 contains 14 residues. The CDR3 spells CASSLEQGGSPLHF. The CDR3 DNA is TGTGCCAGCAGCCTCGAACAGGGTGGTTCACCCCTCCACTTT. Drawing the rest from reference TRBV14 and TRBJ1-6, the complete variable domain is EAGVTQFPSHSVIEKGQTVTLRCDPISGHDNLYWYRRVMGKEIKFLLHFVKESKQDESGMPNNRFLAERTGGTYSTLKVQPAELEDSGVYFCASSLEQGGSPLHFGNGTRLTVT.

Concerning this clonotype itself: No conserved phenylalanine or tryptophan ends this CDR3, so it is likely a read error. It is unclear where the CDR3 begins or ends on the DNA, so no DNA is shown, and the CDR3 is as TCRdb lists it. The CDR3 loop reads CASSSSGGL. The chain has TRBV9 and TRBJ1-3. Germline V lookup: CDR1 SGDLS, CDR2 YYNGEE. The CDR3 is 9 amino acids in total, end residues counted.

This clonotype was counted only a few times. The CDR3 spells CASSLRGRNTIYF. Here the CDR3 DNA reads TGTGCCAGCAGTTTGAGGGGGCGGAACACCATATATTTT. The gene calls are TRBV28 and TRBJ1-3, with 7 bases matching TRBD1. Germline CDR1 is MDHEN and CDR2 is SYDVKM. This CDR3 comprises 13 residues. With 3 bases clipped from V and 7 bases from J, the junction kept 3 bases outside the gene matches.

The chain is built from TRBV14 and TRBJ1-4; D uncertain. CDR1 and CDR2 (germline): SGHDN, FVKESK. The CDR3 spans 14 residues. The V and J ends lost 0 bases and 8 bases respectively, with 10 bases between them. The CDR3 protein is CASSQEVSGEKLFF. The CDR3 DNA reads TGTGCCAGCAGCCAAGAGGTCTCGGGGGAAAAACTGTTTTTT.

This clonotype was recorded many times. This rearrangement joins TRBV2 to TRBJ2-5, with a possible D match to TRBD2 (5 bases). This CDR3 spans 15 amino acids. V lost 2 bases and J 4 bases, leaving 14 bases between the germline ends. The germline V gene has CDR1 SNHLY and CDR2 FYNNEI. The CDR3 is CASSENGSGRETQYF. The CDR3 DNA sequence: TGTGCCAGCAGTGAAAACGGCAGCGGTAGAGAGACCCAGTACTTC.

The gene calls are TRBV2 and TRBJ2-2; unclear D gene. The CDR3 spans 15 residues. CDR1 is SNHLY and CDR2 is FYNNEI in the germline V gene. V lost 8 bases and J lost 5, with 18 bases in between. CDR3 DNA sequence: TGTGCCAGCTGCCCCGGCGGAGTAGAGACCGGGGAGCTGTTTTTT. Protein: CASCPGGVETGELFF.